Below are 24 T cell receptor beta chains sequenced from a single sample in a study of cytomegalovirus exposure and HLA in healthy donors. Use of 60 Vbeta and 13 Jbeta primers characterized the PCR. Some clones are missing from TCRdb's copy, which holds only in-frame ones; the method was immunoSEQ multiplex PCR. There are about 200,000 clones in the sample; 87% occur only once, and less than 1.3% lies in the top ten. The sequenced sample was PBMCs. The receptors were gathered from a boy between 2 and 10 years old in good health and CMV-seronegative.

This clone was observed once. The CDR3 nucleotides are TGTGCCAGCATAGCTAGCGTAGGTGAGCAGTTCTTC. Encoded protein: CASIASVGEQFF. The chain links TRBV2 to TRBJ2-1; TRBD2 is a possible D gene (6 bases). CDR3 length equals 12 residues. CDR1 SNHLY and CDR2 FYNNEI come from the germline V gene. V shed 7 bases and J shed 9 bases, with 13 bases lying between them.

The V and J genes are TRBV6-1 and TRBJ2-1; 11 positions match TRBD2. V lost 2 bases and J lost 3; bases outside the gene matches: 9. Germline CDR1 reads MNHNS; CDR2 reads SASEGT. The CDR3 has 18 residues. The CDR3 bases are TGTGCCAGCAGTGAAAAAGGTTCTAGCGGGAGGATCTACAATGAGCAGTTCTTC. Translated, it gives CASSEKGSSGRIYNEQFF.

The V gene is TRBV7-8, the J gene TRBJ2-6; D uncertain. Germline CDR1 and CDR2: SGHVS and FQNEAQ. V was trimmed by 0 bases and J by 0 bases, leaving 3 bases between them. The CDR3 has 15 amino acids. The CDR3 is CASSLALSGANVLTF. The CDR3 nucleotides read TGTGCCAGCAGCTTAGCACTCTCTGGGGCCAACGTCCTGACTTTC.

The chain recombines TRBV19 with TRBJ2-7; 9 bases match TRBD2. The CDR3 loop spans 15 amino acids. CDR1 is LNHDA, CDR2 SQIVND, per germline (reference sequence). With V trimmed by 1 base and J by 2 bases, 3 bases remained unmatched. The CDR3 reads CASSIGGLAAYEQYF. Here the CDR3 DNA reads TGTGCCAGTAGTATAGGGGGACTAGCCGCCTACGAGCAGTACTTC.

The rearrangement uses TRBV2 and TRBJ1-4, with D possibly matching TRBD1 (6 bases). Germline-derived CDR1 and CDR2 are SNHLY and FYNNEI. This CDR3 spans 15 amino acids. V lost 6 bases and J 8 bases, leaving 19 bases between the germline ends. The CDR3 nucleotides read TGTGCCAGCAGCGAAAACGGACAGTATAACGAAAAACTGTTTTTT. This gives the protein CASSENGQYNEKLFF.

DNA of the CDR3: TGTGCCAGCACCTGGGCGGGGGGGAGTGTCTATGGCTACACCTTC. Translated, it gives CASTWAGGSVYGYTF. The chain couples TRBV27 to TRBJ1-2, with a weak D call TRBD1 (5 bases). The V gene's germline CDR1 is MNHEY and CDR2 SMNVEV (reference sequence). The CDR3 consists of 15 residues. Deletions cut 7 bases from V and 4 bases from J, with 19 bases between.

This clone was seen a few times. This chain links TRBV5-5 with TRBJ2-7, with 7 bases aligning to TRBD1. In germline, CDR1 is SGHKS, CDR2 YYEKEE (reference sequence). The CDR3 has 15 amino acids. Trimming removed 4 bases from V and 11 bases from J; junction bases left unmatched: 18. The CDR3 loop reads CASSPEGYRGLPEYF. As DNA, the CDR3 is TGTGCCAGCAGCCCAGAAGGCTACAGGGGCCTGCCCGAGTACTTC.

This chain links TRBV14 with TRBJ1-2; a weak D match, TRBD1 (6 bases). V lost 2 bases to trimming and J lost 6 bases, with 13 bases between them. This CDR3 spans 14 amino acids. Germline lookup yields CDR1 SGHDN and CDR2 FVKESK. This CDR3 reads CASSQPQGPHGYTF. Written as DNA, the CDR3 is TGTGCCAGCAGCCAACCACAGGGTCCCCATGGCTACACCTTC.

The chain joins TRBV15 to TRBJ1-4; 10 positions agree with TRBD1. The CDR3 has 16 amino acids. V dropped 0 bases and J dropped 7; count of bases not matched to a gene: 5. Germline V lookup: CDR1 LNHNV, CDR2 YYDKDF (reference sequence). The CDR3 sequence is CATSRDDRGRGEKLFF. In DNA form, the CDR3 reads TGTGCCACCAGCAGAGATGACAGGGGGCGAGGTGAAAAACTGTTTTTT. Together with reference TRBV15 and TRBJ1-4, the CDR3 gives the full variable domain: DAMVIQNPRYQVTQFGKPVTLSCSQTLNHNVMYWYQQKSSQAPKLLFHYYDKDFNNEADTPDNFQSRRPNTSFCFLDIRSPGLGDTAMYLCATSRDDRGRGEKLFFGSGTQLSVL.

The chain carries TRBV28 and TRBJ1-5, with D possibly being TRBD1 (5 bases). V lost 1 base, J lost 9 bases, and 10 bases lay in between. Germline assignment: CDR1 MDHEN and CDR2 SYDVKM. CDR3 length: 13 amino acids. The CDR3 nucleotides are TGTGCCAGCAGTTTATCGGCAGGGTGGCCCCAGCATTTT. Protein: CASSLSAGWPQHF.

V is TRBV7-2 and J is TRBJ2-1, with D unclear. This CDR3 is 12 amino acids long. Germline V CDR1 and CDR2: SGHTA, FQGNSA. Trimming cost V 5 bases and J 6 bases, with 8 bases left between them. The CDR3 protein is CASSLLSNEQFF. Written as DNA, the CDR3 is TGTGCCAGCAGCCTACTGTCCAATGAGCAGTTCTTC.

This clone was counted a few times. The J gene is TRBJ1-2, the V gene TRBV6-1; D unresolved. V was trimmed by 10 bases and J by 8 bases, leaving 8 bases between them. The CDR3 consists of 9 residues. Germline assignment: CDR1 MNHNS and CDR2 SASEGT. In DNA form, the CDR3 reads TGTGCCACCTTGCGGGGCTACACCTTC. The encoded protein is CATLRGYTF.

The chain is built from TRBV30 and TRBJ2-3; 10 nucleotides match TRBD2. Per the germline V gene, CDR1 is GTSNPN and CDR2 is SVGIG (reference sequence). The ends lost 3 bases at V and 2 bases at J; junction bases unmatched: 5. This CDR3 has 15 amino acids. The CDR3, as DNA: TGTGCCTGGAGGGAGGGACTAGCGAACACAGATACGCAGTATTTT. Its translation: CAWREGLANTDTQYF.

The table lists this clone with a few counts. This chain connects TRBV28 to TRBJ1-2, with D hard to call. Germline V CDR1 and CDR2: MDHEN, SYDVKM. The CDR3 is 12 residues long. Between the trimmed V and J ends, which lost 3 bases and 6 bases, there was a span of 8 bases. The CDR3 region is CASSFTGDGYTF. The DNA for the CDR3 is TGTGCCAGCAGTTTCACCGGGGATGGCTACACCTTC.

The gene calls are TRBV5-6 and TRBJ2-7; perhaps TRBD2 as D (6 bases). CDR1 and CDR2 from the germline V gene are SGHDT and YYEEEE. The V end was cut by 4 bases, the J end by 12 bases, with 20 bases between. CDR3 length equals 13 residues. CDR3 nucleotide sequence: TGTGCCAGCAGCCTCCCCGGGGACTCTTTGTTGTACTTC. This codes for CASSLPGDSLLYF.

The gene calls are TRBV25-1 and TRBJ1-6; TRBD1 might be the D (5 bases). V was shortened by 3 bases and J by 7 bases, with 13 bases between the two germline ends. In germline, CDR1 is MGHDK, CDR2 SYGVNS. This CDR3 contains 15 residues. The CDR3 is CASSDPGQGNSPLHF. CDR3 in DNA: TGTGCCAGCAGTGACCCCGGTCAGGGAAATTCACCCCTCCACTTT.

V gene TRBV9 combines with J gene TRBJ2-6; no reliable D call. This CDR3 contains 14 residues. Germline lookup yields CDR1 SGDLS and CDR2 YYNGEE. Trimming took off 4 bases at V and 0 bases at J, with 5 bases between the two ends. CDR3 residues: CASSFISGANVLTF. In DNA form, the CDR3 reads TGTGCCAGCAGCTTCATCTCTGGGGCCAACGTCCTGACTTTC.

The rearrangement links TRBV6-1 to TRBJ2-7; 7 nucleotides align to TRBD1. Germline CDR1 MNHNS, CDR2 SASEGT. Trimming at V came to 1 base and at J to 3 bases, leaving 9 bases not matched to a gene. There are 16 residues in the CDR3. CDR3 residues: CASSEVQGTEDYEQYF. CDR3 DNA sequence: TGTGCCAGCAGTGAAGTACAGGGGACGGAAGACTACGAGCAGTACTTC.

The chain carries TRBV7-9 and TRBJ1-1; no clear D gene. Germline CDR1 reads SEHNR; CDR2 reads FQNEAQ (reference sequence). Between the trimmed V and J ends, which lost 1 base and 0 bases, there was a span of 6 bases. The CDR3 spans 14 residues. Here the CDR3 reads CASSLDAMNTEAFF. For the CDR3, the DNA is TGTGCCAGCAGCTTAGACGCTATGAACACTGAAGCTTTCTTT. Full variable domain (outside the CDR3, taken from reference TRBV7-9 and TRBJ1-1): DTGVSQNPRHKITKRGQNVTFRCDPISEHNRLYWYRQTLGQGPEFLTYFQNEAQLEKSRLLSDRFSAERPKGSFSTLEIQRTEQGDSAMYLCASSLDAMNTEAFFGQGTRLTVV.

The CDR3 coding sequence is TGTGCCAGCAGCCCGACGGAGCGATTAGAAGCTTTCTTT. This translates into CASSPTERLEAFF. The J gene is TRBJ1-1, the V gene TRBV27; no clear D gene. The germline V and J ends were trimmed by 6 bases and 8 bases, with 16 bases remaining between them. Germline CDR1 is MNHEY and CDR2 is SMNVEV (reference sequence). This CDR3 is built from 13 residues.

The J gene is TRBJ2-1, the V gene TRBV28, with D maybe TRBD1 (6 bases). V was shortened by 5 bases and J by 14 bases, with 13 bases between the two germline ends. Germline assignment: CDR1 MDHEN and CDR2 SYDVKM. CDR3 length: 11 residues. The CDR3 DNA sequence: TGTGCCAGCAGTCCCGACAGGTATGAGTTCTTC. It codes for CASSPDRYEFF.

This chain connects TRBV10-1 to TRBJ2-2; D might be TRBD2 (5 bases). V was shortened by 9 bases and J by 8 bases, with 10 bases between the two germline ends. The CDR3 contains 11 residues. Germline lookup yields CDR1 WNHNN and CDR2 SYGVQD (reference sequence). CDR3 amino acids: CARLEAGELFF. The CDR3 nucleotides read TGCGCCAGACTAGAGGCTGGGGAGCTGTTTTTT.

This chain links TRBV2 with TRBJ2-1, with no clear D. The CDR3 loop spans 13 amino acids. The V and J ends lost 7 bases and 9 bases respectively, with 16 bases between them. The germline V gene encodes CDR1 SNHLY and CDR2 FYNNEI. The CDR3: CASILETLGEQFF. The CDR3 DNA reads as TGTGCCAGCATCCTAGAAACCTTGGGTGAGCAGTTCTTC.

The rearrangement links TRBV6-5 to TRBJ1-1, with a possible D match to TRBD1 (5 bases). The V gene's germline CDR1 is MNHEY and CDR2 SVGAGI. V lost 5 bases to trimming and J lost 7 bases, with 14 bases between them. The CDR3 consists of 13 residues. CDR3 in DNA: TGTGCCAGCAGTGTCTACAGGAGTGTTGAAGCTTTCTTT. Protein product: CASSVYRSVEAFF.